One and the same sample provided the 28 T cell receptor beta chains below, sequenced in a study of cytomegalovirus exposure and HLA in healthy donors. PCR primers comprised 60 Vbeta and 13 Jbeta primers. Clones were read by immunoSEQ multiplex PCR, and TCRdb kept only the in-frame ones, dropping some. The table records 120,000 or so clones, 79% of them present only once. The sample comprised PBMCs. Receptor source: a man younger than 35 in good health and CMV-seronegative.

The rearrangement joins TRBV29-1 to TRBJ2-7, with D perhaps TRBD2 (5 bases). CDR3 length: 14 amino acids. Germline V gene sequence: CDR1 SQVTM, CDR2 ANQGSEA. V was shortened by 4 bases and J by 3 bases, with 16 bases between the two germline ends. The CDR3 reads CSVVEAGPSYEQYF. CDR3 DNA: TGCAGCGTTGTGGAGGCAGGCCCGAGCTACGAGCAGTACTTC.

The chain recombines TRBV5-1 with TRBJ2-7; 10 positions agree with TRBD1. With V trimmed by 1 base and J by 2 bases, 3 bases remained unmatched. Germline-derived CDR1 and CDR2 are SGHRS and YFSETQ. The CDR3 is 15 amino acids. CDR3 residues: CASSLTGTGAYEQYF. CDR3 nucleotides: TGCGCCAGCAGCTTGACCGGGACAGGGGCCTACGAGCAGTACTTC.

This clone occurred once. The chain combines TRBV30 with TRBJ2-1, with TRBD1 matching over 8 bases. In germline, CDR1 is GTSNPN, CDR2 SVGIG (reference sequence). V dropped 4 bases and J dropped 6; count of bases not matched to a gene: 8. The length of the CDR3 is 14 residues. The CDR3 coding sequence is TGTGCCTGGACACAGGGGGAAGTGAGCAATGAGCAGTTCTTC. It codes for CAWTQGEVSNEQFF. The variable domain in full, with the rest retrieved from reference TRBV30 and TRBJ2-1, is SQTIHQWPATLVQPVGSPLSLECTVEGTSNPNLYWYRQAAGRGLQLLFYSVGIGQISSEVPQNLSASRPQDRQFILSSKKLLLSDSGFYLCAWTQGEVSNEQFFGPGTRLTVL.

With regard to this clone: Different DNA sequences within this sample yield the same CDR3. The chain carries TRBV18 and TRBJ2-3; no firm D call. The V end lost 4 bases, the J end lost 0 bases, and 5 bases lay between the germline ends. The CDR3 runs to 13 residues. From germline, CDR1 is KGHSH and CDR2 LQKENI. The CDR3 spells CASSRTSTDTQYF. In DNA form, the CDR3 reads TGTGCCAGCTCACGAACTAGCACAGATACGCAGTATTTT.

This chain connects TRBV4-3 to TRBJ1-2; no definite D call. CDR1 is LGHNA, CDR2 YSLEER, per germline. V was trimmed by 0 bases and J by 4 bases, leaving 12 bases between them. The CDR3 runs to 15 residues. The CDR3 loop reads CASSQDSVESYGYTF. The DNA of the CDR3 is TGCGCCAGCAGCCAAGACTCGGTTGAAAGCTATGGCTACACCTTC.

The V and J genes are TRBV4-3 and TRBJ2-7; 10 nucleotides match TRBD1. Trimming took 3 bases from V and 4 from J; bases not matched to a gene: 9. The CDR3 is 16 amino acids. Germline loops: CDR1 LGHNA, CDR2 YSLEER. The CDR3: CASSQGGGTGVYEQYF. For the CDR3, the DNA is TGCGCCAGCAGCCAGGGAGGAGGGACAGGGGTTTACGAGCAGTACTTC.

The CDR3 DNA follows: TGTGCCAGCAGTTTGGAGGGGGCGCCGGGTGAAAAACTGTTTTTT. Its protein is CASSLEGAPGEKLFF. The J gene is TRBJ1-4, the V gene TRBV27; 7 bases fit TRBD1. The junction had 8 bases not matched to a gene; V was cut back by 3 bases and J by 7 bases. CDR3 length equals 15 residues. CDR1 and CDR2 (germline): MNHEY, SMNVEV (reference sequence).

This rearrangement joins TRBV18 to TRBJ2-1; 8 nucleotides line up with TRBD1. The CDR3 length is 14 residues. J gave up 6 bases and V 3 bases, and 4 bases lay outside the gene matches. CDR1 and CDR2 from the germline V gene are KGHSH and LQKENI. CDR3 DNA: TGTGCCAGCTCACCCCGGACAGGGACCAATGAGCAGTTCTTC. Translation: CASSPRTGTNEQFF.

The rearrangement uses TRBV13 and TRBJ2-3, with a weak D call TRBD2 (6 bases). V was shortened by 5 bases and J by 6 bases, with 15 bases between the two germline ends. Germline loops: CDR1 PRHDT, CDR2 FYEKMQ (reference sequence). CDR3 length equals 14 residues. The CDR3 DNA sequence: TGTGCCAGCAGCCCGACTAGAATCACGGATACGCAGTATTTT. This sequence encodes CASSPTRITDTQYF.

V is TRBV30 and J is TRBJ2-1, with 9 bases lining up with TRBD2. The V gene's germline CDR1 is GTSNPN and CDR2 SVGIG (reference sequence). Trimming took 3 bases from V and 9 from J; bases not matched to a gene: 12. The CDR3 length is 15 residues. CDR3 bases: TGTGCCTGGAGCTTCGGGACTAGCTCCATTGGTGAGCAGTTCTTC. It is translated as CAWSFGTSSIGEQFF.

The chain employs TRBV5-1 and TRBJ1-1; weak D call: TRBD1 (6 bases). The CDR3 length is 15 residues. CDR1 is SGHRS, CDR2 YFSETQ, per germline. V lost 1 base, J lost 5 bases, and 15 bases lay in between. The chain's CDR3 is CASSLTGGYGTEAFF. As DNA, the CDR3 is TGCGCCAGCAGCTTGACGGGGGGCTACGGTACTGAAGCTTTCTTT.

The chain links TRBV15 to TRBJ2-1; weak D call: TRBD2 (5 bases). Germline CDR1 is LNHNV and CDR2 is YYDKDF (reference sequence). This CDR3 spans 15 amino acids. V was cut by 0 bases and J by 1 base, with 7 bases left in between. CDR3 bases: TGTGCCACCAGCAGAGACACGGGATCCTACAATGAGCAGTTCTTC. It yields the protein CATSRDTGSYNEQFF.

The V and J genes are TRBV19 and TRBJ1-5, with TRBD1 as a possible D gene (6 bases). V lost 5 bases to trimming and J lost 0 bases, with 11 bases between them. This CDR3 is 15 amino acids long. Germline values: CDR1 LNHDA, CDR2 SQIVND (reference sequence). The CDR3 region has the DNA TGTGCCAGTAGTCTGGACAGAGTTAGCAATCAGCCCCAGCATTTT. Translating it yields CASSLDRVSNQPQHF.

This clone was observed a few times. The rearrangement links TRBV30 to TRBJ1-2; D may be TRBD1 (6 bases). This CDR3 has 14 amino acids. The germline V and J ends were trimmed by 5 bases and 0 bases, with 13 bases remaining between them. Germline CDR1 GTSNPN, CDR2 SVGIG (reference sequence). In DNA form, the CDR3 reads TGTGCCTGGGGAGGACAGCCTGCTAACTATGGCTACACCTTC. Its protein product is CAWGGQPANYGYTF.

The genes are TRBV18 and TRBJ2-7, with 15 bases matching TRBD2. Germline trimming cut 5 bases from V and 5 bases from J; bases unmatched to any gene: 4. Germline values: CDR1 KGHSH, CDR2 LQKENI. This CDR3 has 15 residues. CDR3 sequence: CASSTGTSGRNEQYV. The CDR3 DNA is TGTGCCAGCTCAACGGGGACTAGCGGGAGGAACGAGCAGTACGTC.

This chain's CDR3 is CASSQTGHSYNEQFF. CDR3 nucleotide sequence: TGTGCCAGCAGCCAAACTGGACACTCCTACAATGAGCAGTTCTTC. The chain carries TRBV5-6 and TRBJ2-1; weak D call: TRBD1 (5 bases). The CDR3 covers 15 residues. With 4 bases removed from V and 0 bases from J, the gap between germline ends came to 11 bases. Germline CDR1 and CDR2: SGHDT and YYEEEE.

The chain carries TRBV5-1 and TRBJ2-1; the D is unclear. Germline V gene data show CDR1 as SGHRS and CDR2 as YFSETQ. Trimming removed 0 bases from V and 13 bases from J, with 14 bases in between. The CDR3 spans 13 residues. The DNA of the CDR3 is TGCGCCAGCAGCTTGGCGTCTAGAAGTCAACAGTTCTTC. Protein: CASSLASRSQQFF. The full variable domain, its missing parts supplied by reference TRBV5-1 and TRBJ2-1, is KAGVTQTPRYLIKTRGQQVTLSCSPISGHRSVSWYQQTPGQGLQFLFEYFSETQRNKGNFPGRFSGRQFSNSRSEMNVSTLELGDSALYLCASSLASRSQQFFGPGTRLTVL.

The chain joins TRBV30 to TRBJ2-7; D gene ambiguous. This CDR3 region has 11 residues. Germline CDR1 GTSNPN, CDR2 SVGIG (reference sequence). V was shortened by 0 bases and J by 6 bases, with 6 bases between the two germline ends. The CDR3 DNA follows: TGTGCCTGGAGTGTTTCGAGCGAGCAGTACTTC. It is translated as CAWSVSSEQYF.

The V call is TRBV5-1, the J call TRBJ2-1, with D tentatively TRBD2 (5 bases). Germline V gene lookup returns CDR1 SGHRS and CDR2 YFSETQ. This CDR3 spans 14 amino acids. Trimming took off 0 bases at V and 8 bases at J, with 12 bases between the two ends. This chain's CDR3 is CASSLATSSDEQFF. The CDR3 DNA is TGCGCCAGCAGCTTGGCTACTAGTAGTGATGAGCAGTTCTTC.

The V and J genes are TRBV27 and TRBJ2-1; 7 nucleotides align to TRBD2. V gave up 5 bases and J gave up 9 bases; unmatched junction bases: 16. The CDR3 consists of 16 residues. From germline, CDR1 is MNHEY and CDR2 SMNVEV (reference sequence). The CDR3 reads CASSRNPTAGQGEQFF. Here the CDR3 DNA reads TGTGCCAGCAGTCGCAACCCGACAGCGGGGCAGGGTGAGCAGTTCTTC.

The J gene is TRBJ2-7, the V gene TRBV7-9; D remains ambiguous. V lost 5 bases to trimming and J lost 6 bases, with 14 bases between them. The CDR3 is made up of 13 amino acids. Germline loops: CDR1 SEHNR, CDR2 FQNEAQ (reference sequence). CDR3 region: CASSRHEFVEQYF. The CDR3 DNA sequence: TGTGCCAGCAGCCGACACGAGTTTGTCGAGCAGTACTTC.

The CDR3 reads CATSRGGRLDIQYF. The CDR3 bases are TGTGCCACCAGCAGAGGAGGGAGGTTGGACATTCAGTACTTC. This sequence joins TRBV15 and TRBJ2-4, with a weak D call TRBD2 (6 bases). Germline loops: CDR1 LNHNV, CDR2 YYDKDF (reference sequence). V dropped 1 base and J dropped 8 bases, with 12 bases sitting between them. The CDR3 loop spans 14 amino acids.

This chain links TRBV28 with TRBJ2-7, with D perhaps TRBD2 (7 bases). This CDR3 contains 13 residues. The germline gives CDR1 MDHEN, CDR2 SYDVKM. V was pared by 8 bases and J by 0 bases, with 11 bases between. The CDR3 DNA reads as TGTGCCAGCGGGGGGGGCGGCTCCTACGAGCAGTACTTC. This codes for CASGGGGSYEQYF.

V and J are TRBV7-2 and TRBJ2-7; tentative D call: TRBD2 (5 bases). The CDR3 is 14 residues long. Trimming cost V 1 base and J 7 bases, with 14 bases left between them. Germline CDR1 is SGHTA and CDR2 is FQGNSA. In DNA form, the CDR3 reads TGTGCCAGCAGCTTAGAGGACTGGGATGGAGAGCAGTACTTC. Amino acids: CASSLEDWDGEQYF.

V gene TRBV19 combines with J gene TRBJ1-1; 8 nucleotides agree with TRBD1. The germline V gene encodes CDR1 LNHDA and CDR2 SQIVND (reference sequence). The trim removed 7 bases at V and 4 bases at J, leaving 5 bases unmatched. The CDR3 runs 13 residues. The CDR3 DNA reads TGTGCCAGTAATCAGGGGGCGATCACTGAAGCTTTCTTT. Translating it yields CASNQGAITEAFF.

This clone was counted a single time. This sequence joins TRBV28 and TRBJ2-4; weak D call: TRBD1 (6 bases). The V gene's germline CDR1 is MDHEN and CDR2 SYDVKM. The length of the CDR3 is 15 residues. Deletions cut 5 bases from V and 0 bases from J, with 11 bases between. The CDR3 DNA is TGTGCCAGCAGTCCGGCGACAGGAGCCAAAAACATTCAGTACTTC. This gives the protein CASSPATGAKNIQYF.

This chain uses TRBV7-2 with TRBJ2-1, with 8 positions matching TRBD2. Losses at the gene ends were 5 bases for V and 10 bases for J; bases not matched to a gene: 4. In germline, CDR1 is SGHTA, CDR2 FQGNSA. The CDR3 length is 12 residues. This CDR3 is CASSPLAVEQFF. The DNA for the CDR3 is TGTGCCAGCAGCCCACTAGCGGTCGAGCAGTTCTTC.

The CDR3 DNA sequence: TGTGCCAGCAGCTTGGACAGGGGTCGGGAAAAACTGTTTTTT. It yields the protein CASSLDRGREKLFF. The chain has TRBV5-6 and TRBJ1-4; 7 nucleotides line up with TRBD1. Germline trimming cut 0 bases from V and 8 bases from J; bases unmatched to any gene: 4. Germline values: CDR1 SGHDT, CDR2 YYEEEE. This CDR3 region has 14 residues. The whole variable domain, filled in from reference TRBV5-6 and TRBJ1-4, reads DAGVTQSPTHLIKTRGQQVTLRCSPKSGHDTVSWYQQALGQGPQFIFQYYEEEERQRGNFPDRFSGHQFPNYSSELNVNALLLGDSALYLCASSLDRGREKLFFGSGTQLSVL.